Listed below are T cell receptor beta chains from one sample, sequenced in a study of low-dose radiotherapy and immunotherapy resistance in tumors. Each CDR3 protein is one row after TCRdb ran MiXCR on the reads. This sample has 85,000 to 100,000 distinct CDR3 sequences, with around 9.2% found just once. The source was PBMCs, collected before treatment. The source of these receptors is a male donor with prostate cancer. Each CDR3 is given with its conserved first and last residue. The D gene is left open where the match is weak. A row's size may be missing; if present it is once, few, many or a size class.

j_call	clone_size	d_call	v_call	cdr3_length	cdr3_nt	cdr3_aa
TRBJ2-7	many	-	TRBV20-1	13	TGCAGTGCTAGCCCGGGACCGGACTACGAGCAGTACTTC	CSASPGPDYEQYF
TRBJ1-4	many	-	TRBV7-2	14	TGTGCCAGCAGCTTAGCAGGGCGGAATGAAAAACTGTTTTTT	CASSLAGRNEKLFF
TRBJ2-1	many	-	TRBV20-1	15	TGCAGTGCCAAGAACCGGGACTTCGCCTACAATGAGCAGTTCTTC	CSAKNRDFAYNEQFF
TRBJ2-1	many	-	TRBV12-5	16	TGTGCTAGTGGTTTGTATAGCGGAAGCTCCTACAATGAGCAGTTCTTC	CASGLYSGSSYNEQFF
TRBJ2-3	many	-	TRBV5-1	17	TGCGCCAGCAGCCCCCTATCCAGGGGGAGGTCTGCAGATACGCAGTATTTT	CASSPLSRGRSADTQYF
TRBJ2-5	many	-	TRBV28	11	TGTGCCCATTCGAGGGAAGAGACCCAGTACTTC	CAHSREETQYF
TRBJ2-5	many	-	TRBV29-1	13	TGCAGCGTTGAAGTAAACTCAGGGGAGACCCAGTACTTC	CSVEVNSGETQYF
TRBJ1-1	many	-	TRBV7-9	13	TGTGCCAGCAGCTTTAACGCGAACACTGAAGCTTTCTTT	CASSFNANTEAFF
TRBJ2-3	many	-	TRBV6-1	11	TGTGCCAGCCGTAGCGGAGATACGCAGTATTTT	CASRSGDTQYF
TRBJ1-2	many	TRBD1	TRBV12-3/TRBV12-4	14	TGTGCCACCATACGGACAGGCTCCTGGGGCGGCTACACCTTC	CATIRTGSWGGYTF
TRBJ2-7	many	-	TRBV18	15	TGTGCCAGCTCACCACGGCAGGGCAGCTCCTACGAGCAGTACTTC	CASSPRQGSSYEQYF
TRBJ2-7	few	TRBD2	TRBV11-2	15	TGTGCCAGCAGCTTAGATCTAGCGGGGAACTACGAGCAGTACTTC	CASSLDLAGNYEQYF
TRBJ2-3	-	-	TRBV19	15	TGTGCCAGTAGTTCCCCAGGGGGGGGAACAGATACGCAGTATTTT	CASSSPGGGTDTQYF
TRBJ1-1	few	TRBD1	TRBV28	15	TGTGCCAGCAGTTTCAACAGGGGGAACTCCCCTGAAGCTTTCTTT	CASSFNRGNSPEAFF
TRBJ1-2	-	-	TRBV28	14	TGTGCCAGCAGTTTGGGGGCAGGATCCTATGGCTACACCTTC	CASSLGAGSYGYTF
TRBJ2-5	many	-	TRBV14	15	TGTGCCAGCAGCCAAGACTATCTCCAACAAGAGACCCAGTACTTC	CASSQDYLQQETQYF
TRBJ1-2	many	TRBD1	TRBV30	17	TGTGCCTGGAGTGTATCCCTTGTAGGGGGCGCGGACTATGGCTACACCTTC	CAWSVSLVGGADYGYTF
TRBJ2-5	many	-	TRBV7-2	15	TGTGCCAGCAGCTTAGTGTTTACACCCCAAGAGACCCAGTACTTC	CASSLVFTPQETQYF
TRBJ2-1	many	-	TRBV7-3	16	TGTGCCAGCAGCTTAGGGGGCGGGACGACCTACAATGAGCAGTTCTTC	CASSLGGGTTYNEQFF
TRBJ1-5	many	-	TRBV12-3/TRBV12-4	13	TGTGCCAGCAGCTTACAGGGTTATCAGCCCCAGCATTTT	CASSLQGYQPQHF
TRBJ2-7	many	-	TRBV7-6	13	TGTGCCAGCAGCTTAGGCCCCCGTGGCGAGCAGTACTTC	CASSLGPRGEQYF
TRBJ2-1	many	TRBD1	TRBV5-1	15	TGCGCCAGCAGCTTGGCGACAGGGAGAATCGATGAGCAGTTCTTC	CASSLATGRIDEQFF
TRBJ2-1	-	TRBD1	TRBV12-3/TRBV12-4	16	TGTGCCAGCAGTCTCAGACAGGGGGCCATCTACAATGAGCAGTTCTTC	CASSLRQGAIYNEQFF
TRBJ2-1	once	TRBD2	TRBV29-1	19	TGCAGCGTTGAACGGTCGTGGCTAGCGGGTGGGAGCTCCTACAATGAGCAGTTCTTC	CSVERSWLAGGSSYNEQFF
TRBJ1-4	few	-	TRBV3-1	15	TGTGCCAGCAGCCCCTCAGGGTCAACTAATGAAAAACTGTTTTTT	CASSPSGSTNEKLFF
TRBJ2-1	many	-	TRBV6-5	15	TGTGCCAGCAGTATCGGGACCGATAGGTTCGGTGAGCAGTTCTTC	CASSIGTDRFGEQFF
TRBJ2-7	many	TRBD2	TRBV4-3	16	TGCGCCAGCAGCCAAGATAACAGCGGGATTACCTACGAGCAGTACTTC	CASSQDNSGITYEQYF
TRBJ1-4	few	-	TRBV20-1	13	TGCAGTGCTAGTGGAGGGGCTGGTGAAAAACTGTTTTTT	CSASGGAGEKLFF
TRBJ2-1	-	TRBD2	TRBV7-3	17	TGTGCCAGCAGCTCGAATGCCGGGACTAGCGGCTATATGGGGCAGTTCTTC	CASSSNAGTSGYMGQFF
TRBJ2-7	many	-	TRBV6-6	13	TGTGCCAGCATGATGGGACACATCTACGAGCAGTACTTC	CASMMGHIYEQYF
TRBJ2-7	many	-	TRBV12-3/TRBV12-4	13	TGTGCCAGCAGCCAACGGGGCCTTTACGAGCAGTACTTC	CASSQRGLYEQYF
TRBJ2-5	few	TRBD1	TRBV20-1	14	TGCAGTGCACCCCTCGACAGGGGATCGGAGACCCAGTACTTC	CSAPLDRGSETQYF